This T cell receptor (beta chain) is from a study of blood T cell repertoires in COVID-19. CDR1 SGHRS and CDR2 YFSETQ come from the germline V gene. The CDR3 length is 14 residues. V shed 0 bases, J shed 13 bases, and the junction held 6 bases outside the gene matches. TCRdb's table, derived via immunoSEQ multiplex PCR, lists solely in-frame clones and lacks some. The data contain over 90,000 clones, more than 80% of them singletons. The sequencing sample was made of peripheral blood. This chain links TRBV5-1 with TRBJ2-1, with 11 bases fitting TRBD2. The clonotype was recovered from a woman aged 55-70 years with acute or convalescent COVID-19. DNA for the CDR3: TGCGCCAGCAGCTTGGGACTAGCGGGGCAACAACAGTTCTTC. Residues: CASSLGLAGQQQFF.